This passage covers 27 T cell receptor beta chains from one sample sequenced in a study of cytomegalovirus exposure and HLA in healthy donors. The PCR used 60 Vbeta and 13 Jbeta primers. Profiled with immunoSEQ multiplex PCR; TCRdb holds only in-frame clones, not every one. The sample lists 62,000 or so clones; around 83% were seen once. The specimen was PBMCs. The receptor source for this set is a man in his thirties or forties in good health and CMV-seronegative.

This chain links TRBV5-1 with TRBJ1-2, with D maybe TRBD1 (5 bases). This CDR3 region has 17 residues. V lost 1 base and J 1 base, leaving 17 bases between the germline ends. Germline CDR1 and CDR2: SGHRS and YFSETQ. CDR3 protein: CASSLKAAGNFNYGYTF. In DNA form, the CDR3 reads TGCGCCAGCAGCTTGAAGGCGGCAGGGAATTTTAACTATGGCTACACCTTC. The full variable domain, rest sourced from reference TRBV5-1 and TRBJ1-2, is KAGVTQTPRYLIKTRGQQVTLSCSPISGHRSVSWYQQTPGQGLQFLFEYFSETQRNKGNFPGRFSGRQFSNSRSEMNVSTLELGDSALYLCASSLKAAGNFNYGYTFGSGTRLTVV.

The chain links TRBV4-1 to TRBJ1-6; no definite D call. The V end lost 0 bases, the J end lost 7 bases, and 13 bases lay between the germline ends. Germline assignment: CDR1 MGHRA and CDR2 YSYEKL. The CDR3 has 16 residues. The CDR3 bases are TGCGCCAGCAGCCAAGATAAGGACCCTAGCAATTCACCCCTCCACTTT. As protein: CASSQDKDPSNSPLHF.

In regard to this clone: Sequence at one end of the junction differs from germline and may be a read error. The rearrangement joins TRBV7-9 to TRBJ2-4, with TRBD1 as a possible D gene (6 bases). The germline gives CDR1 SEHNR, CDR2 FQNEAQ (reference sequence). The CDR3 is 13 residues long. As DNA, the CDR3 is TGTGCCAGCAGCCCGGATGGGTCGGGACAACACGGATTC. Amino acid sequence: CASSPDGSGQHGF.

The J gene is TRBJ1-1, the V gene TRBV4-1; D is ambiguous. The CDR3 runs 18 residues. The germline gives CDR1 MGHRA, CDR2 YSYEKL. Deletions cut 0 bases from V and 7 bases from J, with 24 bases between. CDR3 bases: TGCGCCAGCAGCCAAGAAGGCCCGCCTGGAGGCAGCTACTTTGAAGCTTTCTTT. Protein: CASSQEGPPGGSYFEAFF.

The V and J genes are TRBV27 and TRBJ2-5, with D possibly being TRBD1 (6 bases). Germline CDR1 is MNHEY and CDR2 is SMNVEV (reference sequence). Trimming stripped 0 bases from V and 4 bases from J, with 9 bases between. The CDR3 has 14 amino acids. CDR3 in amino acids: CASSLSSRGETQYF. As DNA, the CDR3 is TGTGCCAGCAGTTTATCGAGCAGGGGAGAGACCCAGTACTTC.

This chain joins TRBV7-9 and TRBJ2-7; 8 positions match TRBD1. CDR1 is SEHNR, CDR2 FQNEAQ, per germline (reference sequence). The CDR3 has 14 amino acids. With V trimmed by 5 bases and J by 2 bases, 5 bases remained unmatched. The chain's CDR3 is CASSPDRAAYEQYF. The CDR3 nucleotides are TGTGCCAGCAGCCCGGACAGGGCGGCCTACGAGCAGTACTTC.

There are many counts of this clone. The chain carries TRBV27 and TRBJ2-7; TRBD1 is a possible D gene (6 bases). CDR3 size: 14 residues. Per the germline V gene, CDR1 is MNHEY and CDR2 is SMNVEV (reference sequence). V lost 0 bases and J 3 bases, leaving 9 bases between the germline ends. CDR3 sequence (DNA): TGTGCCAGCAGTTTATCCGCAGGGGACTACGAGCAGTACTTC. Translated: CASSLSAGDYEQYF.

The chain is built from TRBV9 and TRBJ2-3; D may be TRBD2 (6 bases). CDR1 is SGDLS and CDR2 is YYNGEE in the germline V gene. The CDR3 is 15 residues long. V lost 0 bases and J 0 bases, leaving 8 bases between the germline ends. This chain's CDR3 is CASSVAEGSTDTQYF. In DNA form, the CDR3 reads TGTGCCAGCAGCGTAGCGGAGGGTAGCACAGATACGCAGTATTTT.

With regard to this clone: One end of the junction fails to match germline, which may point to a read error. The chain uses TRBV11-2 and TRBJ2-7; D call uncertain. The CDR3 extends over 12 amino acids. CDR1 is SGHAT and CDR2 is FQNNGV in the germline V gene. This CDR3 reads CASSFGVAEEYF. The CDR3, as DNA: TGTGCCAGCAGCTTCGGAGTGGCCGAGGAGTACTTC.

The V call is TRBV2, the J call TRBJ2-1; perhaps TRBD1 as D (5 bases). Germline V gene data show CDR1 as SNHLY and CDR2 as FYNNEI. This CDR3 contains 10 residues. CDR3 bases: TGTGCTTCCGGACATGGTGAGCAGTTCTTC. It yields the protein CASGHGEQFF.

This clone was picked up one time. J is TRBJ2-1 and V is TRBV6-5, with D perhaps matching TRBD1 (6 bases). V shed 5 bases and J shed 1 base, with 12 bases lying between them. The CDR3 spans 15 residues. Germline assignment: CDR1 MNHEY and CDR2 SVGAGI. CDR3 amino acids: CASSPMDSSYNEQFF. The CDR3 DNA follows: TGTGCCAGCAGTCCCATGGACAGTTCCTACAATGAGCAGTTCTTC.

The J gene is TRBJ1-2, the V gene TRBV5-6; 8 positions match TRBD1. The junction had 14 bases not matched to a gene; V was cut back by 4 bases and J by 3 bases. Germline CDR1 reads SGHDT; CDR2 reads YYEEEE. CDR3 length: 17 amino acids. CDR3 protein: CASSVEMDRVADYGYTF. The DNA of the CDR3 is TGTGCCAGCAGCGTGGAGATGGACAGGGTAGCCGACTATGGCTACACCTTC.

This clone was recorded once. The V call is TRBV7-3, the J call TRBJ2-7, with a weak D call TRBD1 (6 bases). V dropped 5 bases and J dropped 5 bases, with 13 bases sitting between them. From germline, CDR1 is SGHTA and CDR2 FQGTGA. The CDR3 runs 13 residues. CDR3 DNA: TGTGCCAGCAGCCTCTCCCCAGGGGACGAGCAGTACTTC. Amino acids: CASSLSPGDEQYF.

The CDR3 bases are TGCGCCAGCAGCTCCCGGGACAAAGCTAACTATGGCTACACCTTC. Amino acid sequence: CASSSRDKANYGYTF. The gene calls are TRBV4-3 and TRBJ1-2, with TRBD1 as a possible D gene (6 bases). The CDR3 length is 15 residues. Germline V gives CDR1 LGHNA, CDR2 YSLEER. Trimming pared 5 bases from V and 0 bases from J, leaving 13 bases between.

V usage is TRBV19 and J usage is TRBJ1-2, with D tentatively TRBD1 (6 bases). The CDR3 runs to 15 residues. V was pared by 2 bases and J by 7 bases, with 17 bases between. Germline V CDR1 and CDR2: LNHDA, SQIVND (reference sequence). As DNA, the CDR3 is TGTGCCAGTAGTATACGGTCAGGGGTGTCTGGTGGCTACACCTTC. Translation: CASSIRSGVSGGYTF.

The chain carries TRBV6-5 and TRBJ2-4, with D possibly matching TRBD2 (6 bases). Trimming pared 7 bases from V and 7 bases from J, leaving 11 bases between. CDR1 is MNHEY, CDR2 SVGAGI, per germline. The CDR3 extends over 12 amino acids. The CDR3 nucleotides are TGTGCCAGCACAGCCCGGGGGAACATTCAGTACTTC. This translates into CASTARGNIQYF.

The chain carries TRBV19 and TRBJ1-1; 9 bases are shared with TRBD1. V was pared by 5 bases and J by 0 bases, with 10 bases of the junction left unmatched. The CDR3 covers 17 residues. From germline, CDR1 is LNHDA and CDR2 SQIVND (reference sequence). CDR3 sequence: CASSGTGGRGLNTEAFF. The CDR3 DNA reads TGTGCCAGTAGTGGAACAGGGGGCCGCGGCTTGAACACTGAAGCTTTCTTT. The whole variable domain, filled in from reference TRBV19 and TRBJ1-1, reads DGGITQSPKYLFRKEGQNVTLSCEQNLNHDAMYWYRQDPGQGLRLIYYSQIVNDFQKGDIAEGYSVSREKKESFPLTVTSAQKNPTAFYLCASSGTGGRGLNTEAFFGQGTRLTVV.

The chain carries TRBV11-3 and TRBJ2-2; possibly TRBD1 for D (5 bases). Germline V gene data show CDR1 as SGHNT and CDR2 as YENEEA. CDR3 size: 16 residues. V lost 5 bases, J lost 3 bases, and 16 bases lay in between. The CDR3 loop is CASSASLSGYTGELFF. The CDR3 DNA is TGTGCCAGCAGCGCCTCACTTTCAGGGTACACCGGGGAGCTGTTTTTT.

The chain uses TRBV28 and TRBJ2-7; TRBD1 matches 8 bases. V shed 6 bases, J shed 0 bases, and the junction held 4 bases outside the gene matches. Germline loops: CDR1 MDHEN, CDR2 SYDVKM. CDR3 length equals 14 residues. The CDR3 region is CASSLGQDSYEQYF. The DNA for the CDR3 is TGTGCCAGCAGCCTGGGACAGGACTCCTACGAGCAGTACTTC.

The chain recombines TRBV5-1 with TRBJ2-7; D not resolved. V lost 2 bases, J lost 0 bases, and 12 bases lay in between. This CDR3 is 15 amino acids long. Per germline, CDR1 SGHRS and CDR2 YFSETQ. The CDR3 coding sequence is TGCGCCAGCAGCTTCGAGACATCGGACTCCTACGAGCAGTACTTC. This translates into CASSFETSDSYEQYF.

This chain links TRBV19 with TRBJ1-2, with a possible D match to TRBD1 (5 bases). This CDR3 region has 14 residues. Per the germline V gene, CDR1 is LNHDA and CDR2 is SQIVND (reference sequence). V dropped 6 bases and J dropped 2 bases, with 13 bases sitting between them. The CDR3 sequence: CASSPLQANYGYTF. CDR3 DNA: TGTGCCAGTAGCCCCCTACAGGCCAACTATGGCTACACCTTC.

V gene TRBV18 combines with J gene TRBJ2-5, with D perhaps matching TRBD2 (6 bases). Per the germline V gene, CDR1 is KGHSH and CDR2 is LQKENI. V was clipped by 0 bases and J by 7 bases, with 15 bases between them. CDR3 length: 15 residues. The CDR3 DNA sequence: TGTGCCAGCTCACCACCCAACCCTAGCGACGGGACCCAGTACTTC. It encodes CASSPPNPSDGTQYF.

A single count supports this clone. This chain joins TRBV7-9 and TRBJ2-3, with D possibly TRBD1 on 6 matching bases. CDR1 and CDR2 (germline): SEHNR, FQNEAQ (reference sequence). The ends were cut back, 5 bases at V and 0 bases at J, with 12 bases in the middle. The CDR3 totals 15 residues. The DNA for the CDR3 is TGTGCCAGCAGCGACCGAGGGGGTAGCACAGATACGCAGTATTTT. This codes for CASSDRGGSTDTQYF.

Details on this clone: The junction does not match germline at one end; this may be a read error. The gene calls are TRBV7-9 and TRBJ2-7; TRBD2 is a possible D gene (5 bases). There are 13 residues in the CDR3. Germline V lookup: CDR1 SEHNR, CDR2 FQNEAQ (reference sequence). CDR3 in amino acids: CSSSSYGEHEQYF. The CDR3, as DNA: TGTTCCAGCAGCTCCTACGGGGAGCACGAGCAGTACTTC.

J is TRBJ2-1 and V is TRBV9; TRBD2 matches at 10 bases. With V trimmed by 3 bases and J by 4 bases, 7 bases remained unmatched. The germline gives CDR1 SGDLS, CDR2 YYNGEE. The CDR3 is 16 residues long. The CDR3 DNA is TGTGCCAGCAGCGCCTCTCTAGCGGGGGAATACAATGAGCAGTTCTTC. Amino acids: CASSASLAGEYNEQFF. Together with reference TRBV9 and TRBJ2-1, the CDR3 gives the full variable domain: DSGVTQTPKHLITATGQRVTLRCSPRSGDLSVYWYQQSLDQGLQFLIQYYNGEERAKGNILERFSAQQFPDLHSELNLSSLELGDSALYFCASSASLAGEYNEQFFGPGTRLTVL.

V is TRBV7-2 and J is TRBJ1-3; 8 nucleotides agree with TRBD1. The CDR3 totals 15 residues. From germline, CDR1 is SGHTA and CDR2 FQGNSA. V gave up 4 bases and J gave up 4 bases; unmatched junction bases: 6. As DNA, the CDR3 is TGTGCCAGCAGCTCCGACAGGGGCCCGGGAAACACCATATATTTT. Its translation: CASSSDRGPGNTIYF. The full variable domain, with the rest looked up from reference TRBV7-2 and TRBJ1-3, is GAGVSQSPSNKVTEKGKDVELRCDPISGHTALYWYRQSLGQGLEFLIYFQGNSAPDKSGLPSDRFSAERTGGSVSTLTIQRTQQEDSAVYLCASSSDRGPGNTIYFGEGSWLTVV.

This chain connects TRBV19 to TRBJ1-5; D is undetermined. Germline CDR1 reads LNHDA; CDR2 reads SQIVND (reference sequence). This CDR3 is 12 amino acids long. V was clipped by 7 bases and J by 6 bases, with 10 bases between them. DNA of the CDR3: TGTGCCAGTACCTTCTCCGGTCAGCCCCAGCATTTT. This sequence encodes CASTFSGQPQHF.